Included here is one TCR beta chain sequence, with context. Its antigen remains unidentified. No T cells were sorted before total RNA was taken from whole blood. The CDR3 extends over 16 amino acids. The germline gives CDR1 SGHTA, CDR2 FQGNSA. The data belong to a study of monozygotic twins with inflammatory bowel disease. Study-wide results and caveats: No distinction between different T cell subtypes was possible. Patient repertoires may have gained variability from differing immunosuppressive treatments.

From its re-call of the 5' RACE reads, TCRdb lists each CDR3 protein once, without DNA. This sample's table has around 100,000 distinct CDR3 sequences. The sample was blood. The chain couples TRBV7-2 to TRBJ2-3; TCRdb's assignment of TRBD1 cannot be checked, as there is no DNA. The sequence derives from a human donor with ulcerative colitis or Crohn's disease, or a healthy co-twin of an affected twin (not recorded which). This CDR3 reads CASSLGWGRDTDTQYF.